One sample yielded the 11 T cell receptor beta chains listed below, sequenced in a study of T cell responses to AZD1222 COVID-19 vaccine. Sequenced by immunoSEQ multiplex PCR; TCRdb stores in-frame clones only, minus some. The sample gives 110,000 to 150,000 clones, more than 85% of which show up once; 0.75% to 1% is in the top ten. The sequencing here drew on peripheral blood, taken on day 0 of MenACWY control vaccination. Every receptor here comes from an adult in good health.

The V gene is TRBV4-1, the J gene TRBJ1-3; D is uncertain. The CDR3 totals 15 residues. Trimming stripped 0 bases from V and 0 bases from J, with 6 bases between. Germline CDR1 reads MGHRA; CDR2 reads YSYEKL. CDR3 DNA sequence: TGCGCCAGCAGCCAAGATGGGAGCTCTGGAAACACCATATATTTT. Protein: CASSQDGSSGNTIYF.

The rearrangement links TRBV11-2 to TRBJ2-1, with D unresolved. Trimming removed 3 bases from V and 9 bases from J, with 6 bases in between. The CDR3 is 11 residues long. Germline lookup yields CDR1 SGHAT and CDR2 FQNNGV. The CDR3 region has the DNA TGTGCCAGCAGCTTTACGGGTGAGCAGTTCTTC. It translates to CASSFTGEQFF.

The chain joins TRBV7-6 to TRBJ1-3, with D unresolved. The CDR3 loop spans 15 amino acids. Germline V gene lookup returns CDR1 SGHVS and CDR2 FNYEAQ. V lost 5 bases and J lost 0, with 11 bases in between. In DNA form, the CDR3 reads TGTGCCAGCAGCCCAGACGGTAGCTCTGGAAACACCATATATTTT. This encodes CASSPDGSSGNTIYF.

The rearrangement links TRBV18 to TRBJ2-5; the match to TRBD2 covers 12 bases. The length of the CDR3 is 15 residues. With 8 bases clipped from V and 1 base from J, the junction kept 5 bases outside the gene matches. CDR1 is KGHSH and CDR2 is LQKENI in the germline V gene. The CDR3 region has the DNA TGTGCCAGCACGGGACTAGCGGGCTTCCAAGAGACCCAGTACTTC. Translating gives CASTGLAGFQETQYF.

The rearrangement uses TRBV6-6 and TRBJ1-4, with TRBD1 matching over 7 bases. The ends lost 0 bases at V and 6 bases at J; junction bases unmatched: 4. The CDR3 contains 15 residues. Germline assignment: CDR1 MNHNY and CDR2 SVGAGI (reference sequence). CDR3 in amino acids: CASSYSGQGDEKLFF. The CDR3 DNA sequence: TGTGCCAGCAGTTACTCGGGGCAGGGGGATGAAAAACTGTTTTTT.

This sequence joins TRBV2 and TRBJ2-5, with D unresolved. The length of the CDR3 is 14 residues. Germline-derived CDR1 and CDR2 are SNHLY and FYNNEI. Trimming stripped 5 bases from V and 2 bases from J, with 12 bases between. CDR3 protein: CASSPWGIQETQYF. The DNA of the CDR3 is TGTGCCAGCAGTCCGTGGGGTATTCAAGAGACCCAGTACTTC.

The chain links TRBV30 to TRBJ1-3; D is unclear. CDR1 and CDR2 from the germline V gene are GTSNPN and SVGIG (reference sequence). This CDR3 has 13 amino acids. V was shortened by 2 bases and J by 2 bases, with 7 bases between the two germline ends. CDR3 bases: TGTGCCTGGAGTCCCCTTGCTGGAAACACCATATATTTT. It translates to CAWSPLAGNTIYF.

This clone was seen a handful of times. The J gene is TRBJ1-1, the V gene TRBV2; TRBD1 matches at 10 bases. The CDR3 runs 13 residues. After removal of 11 bases from V and 0 bases from J, the junction contained 3 bases not matched to a gene. CDR1 is SNHLY and CDR2 is FYNNEI in the germline V gene. CDR3 loop: CAEGQGMNTEAFF. In DNA form, the CDR3 reads TGTGCCGAGGGACAGGGGATGAACACTGAAGCTTTCTTT. The full variable domain, in which reference TRBV2 and TRBJ1-1 provide the parts outside the CDR3, is EPEVTQTPSHQVTQMGQEVILRCVPISNHLYFYWYRQILGQKVEFLVSFYNNEISEKSEIFDDQFSVERPDGSNFTLKIRSTKLEDSAMYFCAEGQGMNTEAFFGQGTRLTVV.

The rearrangement uses TRBV28 and TRBJ2-1; maybe TRBD1 (5 bases). Germline loops: CDR1 MDHEN, CDR2 SYDVKM. V lost 6 bases to trimming and J lost 0 bases, with 15 bases between them. The CDR3 covers 16 residues. This CDR3 is CASSLLTVSSYNEQFF. The CDR3 nucleotides read TGTGCCAGCAGCTTACTGACAGTAAGCTCCTACAATGAGCAGTTCTTC.

The gene calls are TRBV5-4 and TRBJ2-5; TRBD2 might be the D (6 bases). This CDR3 has 16 residues. Germline V gene sequence: CDR1 SGHNT, CDR2 YYREEE (reference sequence). Trimming pared 0 bases from V and 5 bases from J, leaving 17 bases between. The CDR3 sequence: CASSLAGSAGWETQYF. CDR3 DNA sequence: TGTGCCAGCAGCTTGGCCGGGAGCGCCGGTTGGGAGACCCAGTACTTC.

The chain employs TRBV19 and TRBJ2-3, with TRBD2 as a possible D gene (6 bases). V lost 5 bases and J lost 2, with 14 bases in between. CDR1 and CDR2 from the germline V gene are LNHDA and SQIVND (reference sequence). The CDR3 has 15 amino acids. The CDR3: CASSPGDFTTDTQYF. Written as DNA, the CDR3 is TGTGCCAGTAGTCCCGGGGACTTTACCACAGATACGCAGTATTTT.